The clone carrying this TCR beta chain has ten or more counts. Using its own MiXCR run on the 5' RACE reads, TCRdb lists one record per CDR3 protein. The table records about 690,000 distinct CDR3 sequences, around 6% of them present only once. The sample comes from a study of identical twins. There are 13 residues in the CDR3. Trimming took off 1 base at V and 2 bases at J, with 6 bases between the two ends. CDR1 is SQVTM, CDR2 ANQGSEA, per germline. Input material: naive T cells sorted from blood. The chain links TRBV29-1 to TRBJ2-1; no firm D call. This clonotype was sampled from a young man in good health. The CDR3 loop is CSVEGQAYNEQFF. CDR3 in DNA: TGCAGCGTTGAAGGGCAGGCCTACAATGAGCAGTTCTTC.